This is a list of T cell receptor beta chains from one sample in a study of blood T cell repertoires in COVID-19. Using immunoSEQ multiplex PCR, the repertoire was profiled, and TCRdb retains in-frame clones only, with some absent. The repertoire has 170,000 or so clones, roughly nine tenths of them found once; the top ten carry around 1.9%. The sequenced sample was peripheral blood. These receptors all come from a man between 18 and 29 years old who had recovered from COVID-19. Each CDR3 is given without its conserved first and last residue. The D gene is left open where the match is weak.

TRBV6-2/TRBV6-3 | TRBD2 | ASSPGLAETDTQY
TRBV19 | - | ASSIEGVRNQPQH
TRBV6-5 | TRBD1 | ASRPGSRGHEKLF
TRBV3-1/TRBV3-2 | - | ASSQGQAVLGEQY
TRBV5-4 | TRBD1 | ASSLMGQGEGNTEAF
TRBV7-6 | TRBD1 | ASSSGQGAVSGELF
TRBV19 | TRBD2 | ASSLAGSDTQY
TRBV11-2 | TRBD1 | ASSQLDRRYGNTIY
TRBV2 | TRBD1 | ASSWTGGEKLF
TRBV6-5 | TRBD2 | ASSSLAGGADTQY
TRBV4-1 | - | ASSQGSLSSYNEQF
TRBV11-2 | - | ASSGGGFEAF
TRBV18 | - | ASSPQGPTIIYGYT
TRBV3-1/TRBV3-2 | TRBD1 | ASSPNTGQAFT
TRBV5-6 | - | ASSLVENTIY
TRBV5-1 | TRBD1 | ASSLAGGQGASNYGYT
TRBV5-1 | TRBD1 | ASSLLGSVTGRRNSNEKLF
TRBV18 | - | ASSPTGVSGANVLT
TRBV10-2 | - | ASSDHYNEQF